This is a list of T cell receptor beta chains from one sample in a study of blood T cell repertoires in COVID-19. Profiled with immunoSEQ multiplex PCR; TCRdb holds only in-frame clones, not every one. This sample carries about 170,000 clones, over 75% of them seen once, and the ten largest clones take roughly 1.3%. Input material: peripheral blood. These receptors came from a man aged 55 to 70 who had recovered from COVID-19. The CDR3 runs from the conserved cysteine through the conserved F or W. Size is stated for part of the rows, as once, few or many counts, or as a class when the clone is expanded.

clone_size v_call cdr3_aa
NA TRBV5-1 CASSSRTGGWGTEAFF
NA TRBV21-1 CASSNEYEGETQYF
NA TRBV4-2 CASSQAGQEYYGYTF
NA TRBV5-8 CASSLRQTTDSNQPQHF
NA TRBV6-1 CASSERHLLNTIYF
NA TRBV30 CAWSDPQGRNYGYTF
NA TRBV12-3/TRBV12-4 CASSFGQGRGYTF
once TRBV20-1 CSAGQGYF
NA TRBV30 CAWSADRGPSNSPLHF
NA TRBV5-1 CASSLGTGTQPQHF
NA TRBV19 CASSSANAGTTGETQYF